The T cell receptor beta chain under discussion was sequenced for a study of CD8+ T cells in alopecia areata. Study context: Patients took tofacitinib for 6 to 18 months, followed by 6 drug-free months. Findings and limits, study-wide: Sequencing of scalp samples also captures resident alphabeta T cells of normal skin.

This clone has just a few counts. The antigen remains undetermined. Sequencing relied on a cDNA template that was reverse transcribed from extracted RNA. TCRdb's table, derived via immunoSEQ multiplex PCR, lists solely in-frame clones and lacks some. The data contain more than 75,000 clones, more than 35% of them singletons. J gave up 2 bases and V 4 bases, and 9 bases lay outside the gene matches. CDR1 is MNHEY and CDR2 is SMNVEV in the germline V gene (reference sequence). The CDR3 has 17 residues. V gene TRBV27 combines with J gene TRBJ2-5; TRBD2 matches 11 bases. Input material: CD4+ T cells sorted from blood. This receptor was obtained from a human donor with alopecia areata. CDR3 sequence (DNA): TGTGCCAGCAGTTCCTCACGACTAGCGGGAATTCAAGAGACCCAGTACTTC. As protein: CASSSSRLAGIQETQYF.